A selection of T cell receptor beta chains follows, all from one sample in a study of T cells in Graves' hyperthyroidism and ophthalmopathy. Using its own MiXCR run on the multiplex PCR reads, TCRdb lists one record per CDR3 protein. The sample lists 610,000 or so distinct CDR3 sequences, under 60% occurring once. The sample taken for sequencing was peripheral blood or thyroid tissue (not recorded which). The receptors were gathered from a woman aged 18-29 years with Graves' hyperthyroidism. Both conserved end residues are part of each CDR3. A D gene is named only where the DNA matches it firmly. Expanded clones are given a class, and other clones once, few, many or no size at all.

clone size,V gene,J gene,D gene,CDR3 DNA,CDR3 protein
.,TRBV10-3,TRBJ2-7,TRBD1,TGTGCCATGCAATTGGACAGGGAAGGCGAGCAGTACTTC,CAMQLDREGEQYF
many,TRBV10-3,TRBJ1-2,.,TGTGCCATCACCGAGGGTTGGGACGGAACCGGACAAGGAGCTCACTATGGCTACACCTTC,CAITEGWDGTGQGAHYGYTF
many,TRBV5-1,TRBJ1-5,TRBD1,TGCGCCAGCAGCTCTACAGGGGGACAGCCCCAGCATTTT,CASSSTGGQPQHF
many,TRBV5-8,TRBJ1-2,TRBD1,TGTGCCAGCAGCGAGGGACAGAACTATGGCTACACCTTC,CASSEGQNYGYTF
.,TRBV7-9,TRBJ1-2,.,TGTGCCAGCAGCTTCTCCCAGGGCGATCATACCTTC,CASSFSQGDHTF
few,TRBV6-5,TRBJ1-6,.,TGTGCCAGCAGTTTGACGGGATTCAGCTCCTATAATTCACCCCTCCACTTT,CASSLTGFSSYNSPLHF
.,TRBV7-2,TRBJ2-3,TRBD2,TGTGCCAGCAGCCCTCAGGGGACTAGGAAATCAGATACGCAGTATTTT,CASSPQGTRKSDTQYF
.,TRBV13,TRBJ2-7,.,TGTGCCAGCAGCTTTTGGGGAATCGGGGAGCTGTACTTC,CASSFWGIGELYF
.,TRBV7-3,TRBJ1-6,.,TGTGCCAGCAGTCTGGAGGGGCTCCGCTCGCTCGATAATTCACCCCTCCACTTT,CASSLEGLRSLDNSPLHF
.,TRBV5-1,TRBJ2-1,.,TGCGCCAGCGGCTTTAGCGGAACCTACAATGAGCAGTTCTTC,CASGFSGTYNEQFF
.,TRBV11-3,TRBJ2-5,TRBD2,TGTGCCAGCAGCTTAAGGGGACTAGCGGGAGAGGGGGAGACCCAGTACTTC,CASSLRGLAGEGETQYF
few,TRBV7-2,TRBJ2-2,TRBD2,TGTGCCAGCAGCCACTCTAGCGGGAGGCGGGATGAGCAGTTTTTT,CASSHSSGRRDEQFF
.,TRBV5-1,TRBJ2-7,TRBD1,TGCGCCAGCACCGCGGGACAGGGGATCGGCAACGAGCAGTACTTC,CASTAGQGIGNEQYF
.,TRBV7-2,TRBJ2-1,.,TGTGCCAGCAGCTTAGCGGGTTTGTCCTACAATGAGCAGTTCTTC,CASSLAGLSYNEQFF
.,TRBV7-9,TRBJ1-5,.,TGTGCCAGCAGCTTAGCCGAGTTCTACGGCGGGGAGACATATAGCAATCAGCCCCAGCATTTT,CASSLAEFYGGETYSNQPQHF
few,TRBV29-1,TRBJ1-2,TRBD1,TGCAGCGTTGAACCCCCATCAGGGGGCAACACCTTC,CSVEPPSGGNTF
few,TRBV27,TRBJ1-5,TRBD1,TGTGCCAGCAGTTACGCTCAGGGGGCTGGTCAGCCCCAGCATTTT,CASSYAQGAGQPQHF
.,TRBV5-4,TRBJ2-3,.,TGTGCCAGCAGCTTGGTAAGGGATACGCAGTATTTT,CASSLVRDTQYF
.,TRBV24-1,TRBJ2-7,TRBD1,TGTGCCACCAGTGAATCCGACAGGGGACAGCAGTACTTC,CATSESDRGQQYF
many,TRBV20-1,TRBJ1-1,.,TGCAGTGGCAGGGCAAGGGGCCCTGAAGCTTTCTTT,CSGRARGPEAFF
.,TRBV7-2,TRBJ2-2,.,TGTGCCAGCAGCCAAGGGGGTAGCTCCTACACCGGGGAGCTGTTTTTT,CASSQGGSSYTGELFF
.,TRBV19,TRBJ2-1,TRBD2,TGTGCCAGTAGTATAGTGGCGGGAGGGGGCAATGAGCAGTTCTTC,CASSIVAGGGNEQFF
many,TRBV6-5,TRBJ1-1,TRBD1,TGTGCCAGCAGTTGGCGGGACAGGACCACTGAAGCTTTCTTT,CASSWRDRTTEAFF
.,TRBV29-1,TRBJ2-1,TRBD2,TGCAGCGTTGACAGACCTCTAGCGGGAGACCCTTTACGGTCCTACAATGAGCAGTTCTTC,CSVDRPLAGDPLRSYNEQFF
.,TRBV29-1,TRBJ1-5,.,TGCAGCGTTGTATTGAGAGGGGAGACCCAGCATTTT,CSVVLRGETQHF
many,TRBV4-3,TRBJ2-7,TRBD2,TGCGCCAGCAGCCAAGAGGTAGCGGGAGGGCCTGTGAACGAGCAGTACTTC,CASSQEVAGGPVNEQYF
many,TRBV20-1,TRBJ2-7,TRBD2,TGCAGACCTGGGACTAGCCCCTACGAGCAGTACTTC,CRPGTSPYEQYF
many,TRBV7-9,TRBJ2-2,TRBD1,TGTGCCAGCAGCCGTGGACAGGGGAGGACCGGGGAGCTGTTTTTT,CASSRGQGRTGELFF
many,TRBV6-1,TRBJ1-2,.,TGTGCCAGCGACCCGAGGGGTTCCTCTTTTCTGGGCTACACCTTC,CASDPRGSSFLGYTF
few,TRBV4-1,TRBJ2-2,.,TGCGCCAGCAGCCAAGGAGAAATGGCCGGGGAGCTGTTTTTT,CASSQGEMAGELFF
once,TRBV4-2,TRBJ2-6,.,TGTGCCAGCAGCCCTAGCCCCGGAGGGCGCGGGGCCAACGTCCTGACTTTC,CASSPSPGGRGANVLTF
.,TRBV15,TRBJ2-6,.,TGTGCCACCAGCAGAGATAGAGTACAGGGGGCCAACGTCCTGACTTTC,CATSRDRVQGANVLTF